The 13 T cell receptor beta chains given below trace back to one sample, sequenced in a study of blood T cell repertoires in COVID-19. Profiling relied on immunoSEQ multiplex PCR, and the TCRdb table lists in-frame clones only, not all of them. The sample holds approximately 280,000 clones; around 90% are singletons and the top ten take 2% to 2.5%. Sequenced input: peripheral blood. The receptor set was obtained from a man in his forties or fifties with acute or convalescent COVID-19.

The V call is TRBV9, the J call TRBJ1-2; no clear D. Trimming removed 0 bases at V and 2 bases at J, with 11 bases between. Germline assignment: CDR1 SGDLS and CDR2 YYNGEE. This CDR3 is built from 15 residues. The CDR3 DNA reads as TGTGCCAGCAGCGTAGTGGGGAGAGGGAACTATGGCTACACCTTC. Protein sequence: CASSVVGRGNYGYTF. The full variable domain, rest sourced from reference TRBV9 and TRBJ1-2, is DSGVTQTPKHLITATGQRVTLRCSPRSGDLSVYWYQQSLDQGLQFLIQYYNGEERAKGNILERFSAQQFPDLHSELNLSSLELGDSALYFCASSVVGRGNYGYTFGSGTRLTVV.

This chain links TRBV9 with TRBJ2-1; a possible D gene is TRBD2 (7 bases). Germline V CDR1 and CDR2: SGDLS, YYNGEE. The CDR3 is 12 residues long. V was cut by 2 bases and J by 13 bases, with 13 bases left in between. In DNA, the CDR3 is TGTGCCAGCAGCGTTGACGGGGGGCTTCAGTTCTTC. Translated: CASSVDGGLQFF.

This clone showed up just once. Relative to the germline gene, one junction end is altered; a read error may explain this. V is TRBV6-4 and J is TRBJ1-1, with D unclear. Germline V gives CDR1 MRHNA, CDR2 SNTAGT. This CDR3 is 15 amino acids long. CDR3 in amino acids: CTSSELAQVNTEAFF. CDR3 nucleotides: TGTACCAGCAGTGAATTGGCGCAGGTGAACACTGAAGCTTTCTTT.

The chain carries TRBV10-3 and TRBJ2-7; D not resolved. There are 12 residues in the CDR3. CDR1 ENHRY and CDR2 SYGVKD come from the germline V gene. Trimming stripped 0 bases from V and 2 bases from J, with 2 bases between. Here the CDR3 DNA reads TGTGCCATCAGTGAGTCTACCTACGAGCAGTACTTC. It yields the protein CAISESTYEQYF.

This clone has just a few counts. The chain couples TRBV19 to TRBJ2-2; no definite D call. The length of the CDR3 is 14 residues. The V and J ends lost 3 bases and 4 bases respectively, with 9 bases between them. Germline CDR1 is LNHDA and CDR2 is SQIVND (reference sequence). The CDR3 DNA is TGTGCCAGTAGTATTCGGCGGCTCACCGGGGAGCTGTTTTTT. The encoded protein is CASSIRRLTGELFF.

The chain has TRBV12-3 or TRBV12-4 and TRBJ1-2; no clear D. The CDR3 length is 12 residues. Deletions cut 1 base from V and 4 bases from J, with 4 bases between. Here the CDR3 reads CASSLVAYGYTF. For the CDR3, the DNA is TGTGCCAGCAGTTTAGTGGCCTATGGCTACACCTTC.

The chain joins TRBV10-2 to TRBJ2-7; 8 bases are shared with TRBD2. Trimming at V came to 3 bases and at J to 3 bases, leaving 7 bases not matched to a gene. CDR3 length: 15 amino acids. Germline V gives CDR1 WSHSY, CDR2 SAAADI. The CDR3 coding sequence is TGCGCCAGCAGTGATCCAGCGGGGGCATACTACGAGCAGTACTTC. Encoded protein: CASSDPAGAYYEQYF.

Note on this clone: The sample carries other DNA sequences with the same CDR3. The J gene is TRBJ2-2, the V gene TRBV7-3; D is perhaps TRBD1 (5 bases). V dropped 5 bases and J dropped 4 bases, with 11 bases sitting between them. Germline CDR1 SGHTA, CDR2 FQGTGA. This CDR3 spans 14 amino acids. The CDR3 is CASSRDRTTGELFF. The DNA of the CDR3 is TGTGCCAGCAGCCGAGACAGAACCACCGGGGAGCTGTTTTTT.

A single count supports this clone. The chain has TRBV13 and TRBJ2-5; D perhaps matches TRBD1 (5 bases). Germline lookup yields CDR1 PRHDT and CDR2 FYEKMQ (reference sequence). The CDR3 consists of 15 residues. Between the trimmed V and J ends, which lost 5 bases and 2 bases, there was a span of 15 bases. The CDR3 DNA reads TGTGCCAGCAGCCGAAGTCAGGGTAGGCAAGAGACCCAGTACTTC. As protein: CASSRSQGRQETQYF.

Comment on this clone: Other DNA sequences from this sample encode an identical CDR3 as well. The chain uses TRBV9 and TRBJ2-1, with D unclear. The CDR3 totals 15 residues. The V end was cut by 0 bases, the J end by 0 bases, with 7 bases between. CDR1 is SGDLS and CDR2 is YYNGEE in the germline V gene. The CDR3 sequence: CASSVGRSSYNEQFF. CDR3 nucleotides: TGTGCCAGCAGCGTAGGAAGGAGCTCCTACAATGAGCAGTTCTTC.

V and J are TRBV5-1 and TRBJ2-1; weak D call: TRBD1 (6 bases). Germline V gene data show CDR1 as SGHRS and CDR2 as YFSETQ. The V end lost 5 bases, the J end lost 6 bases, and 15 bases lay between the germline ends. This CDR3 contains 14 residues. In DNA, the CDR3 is TGCGCCAGCAGGGGGCAGGGGAATGCCAATGAGCAGTTCTTC. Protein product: CASRGQGNANEQFF. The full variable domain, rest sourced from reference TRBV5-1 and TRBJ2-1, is KAGVTQTPRYLIKTRGQQVTLSCSPISGHRSVSWYQQTPGQGLQFLFEYFSETQRNKGNFPGRFSGRQFSNSRSEMNVSTLELGDSALYLCASRGQGNANEQFFGPGTRLTVL.

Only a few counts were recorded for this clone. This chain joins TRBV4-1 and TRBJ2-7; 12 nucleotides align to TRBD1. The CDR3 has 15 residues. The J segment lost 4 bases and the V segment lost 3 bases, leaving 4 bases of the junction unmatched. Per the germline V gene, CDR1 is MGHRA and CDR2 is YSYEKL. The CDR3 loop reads CASSHPGQGAYEQYF. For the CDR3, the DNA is TGCGCCAGCAGCCACCCGGGACAGGGGGCTTACGAGCAGTACTTC.

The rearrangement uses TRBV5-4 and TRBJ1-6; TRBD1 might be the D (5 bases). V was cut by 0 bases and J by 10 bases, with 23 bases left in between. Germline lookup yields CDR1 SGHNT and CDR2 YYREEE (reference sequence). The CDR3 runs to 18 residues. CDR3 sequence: CASSLGGGGGSPLSPLHF. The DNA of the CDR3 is TGTGCCAGCAGCTTGGGAGGTGGGGGAGGCTCTCCCTTGTCACCCCTCCACTTT.